This T cell receptor beta chain was retrieved from a study of cytomegalovirus exposure and HLA in healthy donors. This clone has just one count. A multiplex PCR was run with 60 Vbeta primers and 13 Jbeta primers. Sequencing was performed with immunoSEQ multiplex PCR; in TCRdb, only in-frame clones are kept and a portion is missing. The repertoire has about 160,000 clones, 84% of them found once; the top ten carry 1.5% to 2.5%. V was cut by 5 bases and J by 3 bases, with 10 bases left in between. The CDR3 runs to 13 residues. The germline gives CDR1 SGHAT, CDR2 FQNNGV. Material for sequencing was PBMCs. The sequence derives from a man aged 18 to 35 in good health and CMV-seronegative. V gene TRBV11-2 combines with J gene TRBJ1-1; D ambiguous. CDR3: CASSIREDTEAFF. In nucleotides, the CDR3 is TGTGCCAGCAGCATAAGGGAGGACACTGAAGCTTTCTTT.